The 17 T cell receptor beta chains in this list originate from one sample, sequenced in a study of control samples from healthy donors and cancer patients. Repertoires were generated with immunoSEQ multiplex PCR, while TCRdb's copy carries only in-frame clones and drops some. This table holds 50,000 to 75,000 clones, almost 85% found once. Sequenced material: blood. The receptors originated from a man between 40 and 49 years old in good health.

The gene calls are TRBV30 and TRBJ1-5; D is ambiguous. V lost 1 base and J lost 4, with 5 bases in between. Germline CDR1 reads GTSNPN; CDR2 reads SVGIG (reference sequence). The CDR3 runs to 12 residues. The CDR3 reads CAWSDRNQPQHF. CDR3 bases: TGTGCCTGGAGTGACCGAAATCAGCCCCAGCATTTT.

This chain uses TRBV6-5 with TRBJ1-2; D is perhaps TRBD1 (5 bases). V lost 0 bases and J lost 5, with 13 bases in between. The CDR3 is 15 amino acids. Germline CDR1 MNHEY, CDR2 SVGAGI. The CDR3 DNA reads TGTGCCAGCAGTTACTCGAGTCGGGGGAGGTATGGCTACACCTTC. This sequence encodes CASSYSSRGRYGYTF.

The V and J genes are TRBV4-3 and TRBJ2-7, with 7 bases matching TRBD2. The CDR3 is made up of 17 amino acids. Germline CDR1 LGHNA, CDR2 YSLEER. V shed 3 bases and J 1 base; nucleotides not matched to a gene: 12. Here the CDR3 DNA reads TGCGCCAGCAGCCAGGCGTATAGCGGGTTACCATCCTACGAGCAGTACTTC. As protein: CASSQAYSGLPSYEQYF.

V and J are TRBV4-2 and TRBJ1-1, with a weak D call TRBD1 (6 bases). CDR3 length: 15 amino acids. Trimming took off 0 bases at V and 4 bases at J, with 12 bases between the two ends. Looked up from germline, CDR1 is LGHNA and CDR2 is YNFKEQ. As DNA, the CDR3 is TGTGCCAGCAGCCAAGAGGCCGGGGGCCTCACTGAAGCTTTCTTT. It codes for CASSQEAGGLTEAFF.

This clone was detected a few times. This chain connects TRBV19 to TRBJ2-7; either TRBD1 or TRBD2 may fit D (5 bases each). CDR3 size: 16 residues. The V end was cut by 3 bases, the J end by 0 bases, with 15 bases between. Germline values: CDR1 LNHDA, CDR2 SQIVND (reference sequence). The CDR3 DNA is TGTGCCAGTAGTATTACCCCCCGGGACCTCTCCTACGAGCAGTACTTC. Translation: CASSITPRDLSYEQYF.

Concerning this clone: The junction differs from germline at one of its ends, possibly a read error. The identical CDR3 is also encoded by other nucleotide sequences in the sample. The chain combines TRBV5-5 with TRBJ2-7; unclear D gene. The CDR3 runs 14 residues. Germline V gives CDR1 SGHKS, CDR2 YYEKEE (reference sequence). CDR3 bases: TGTGCCAGTAGCTTGACCGGGCGAGGCTACGAGCAGTACTTC. This codes for CASSLTGRGYEQYF.

The genes are TRBV29-1 and TRBJ1-2; maybe TRBD1 (5 bases). Trimming took off 7 bases at V and 10 bases at J, with 16 bases between the two ends. The CDR3 covers 11 residues. Germline values: CDR1 SQVTM, CDR2 ANQGSEA. CDR3 protein: CSAGLAGFYTF. The CDR3 DNA reads TGCAGCGCGGGACTTGCAGGGTTCTACACCTTC.

V gene TRBV7-2 combines with J gene TRBJ1-2; D is perhaps TRBD1 (5 bases). There are 14 residues in the CDR3. Germline V gene sequence: CDR1 SGHTA, CDR2 FQGNSA. Deletions cut 1 base from V and 5 bases from J, with 11 bases between. The CDR3 DNA reads as TGTGCCAGCAGCTTAGGGGCAGGGCCATATGGCTACACCTTC. Amino acids: CASSLGAGPYGYTF.

The CDR3 spells CSVRTGGAAFF. In DNA, the CDR3 is TGCAGCGTGAGGACAGGGGGCGCAGCTTTCTTT. The rearrangement joins TRBV29-1 to TRBJ1-1; the match to TRBD1 covers 11 bases. Germline CDR1 reads SQVTM; CDR2 reads ANQGSEA. With V trimmed by 6 bases and J by 10 bases, 4 bases remained unmatched. CDR3 length: 11 residues.

The chain couples TRBV4-1 to TRBJ1-6; 10 bases line up with TRBD1. CDR3 length equals 16 residues. Germline CDR1 and CDR2: MGHRA and YSYEKL. Trimming cost V 3 bases and J 8 bases; bases outside gene matches: 7. Written as DNA, the CDR3 is TGCGCCAGCAGCCAGCGGGACAGGGGTTTTGATTCACCCCTCCACTTT. It codes for CASSQRDRGFDSPLHF.

This clone was seen only once. The CDR3, as DNA: TGTGCCAGCAGCCGGAAGATGAACTTCCGGGAGCACCAAGAGACCCAGTACTTC. It codes for CASSRKMNFREHQETQYF. The rearrangement links TRBV14 to TRBJ2-5; D is possibly TRBD2 (6 bases). Germline V gene lookup returns CDR1 SGHDN and CDR2 FVKESK. The CDR3 extends over 18 amino acids. With 4 bases removed from V and 0 bases from J, the gap between germline ends came to 21 bases.

This rearrangement joins TRBV20-1 to TRBJ1-4; D perhaps matches TRBD1 (6 bases). Trimming left V 3 bases short and J 7 bases short, with 15 bases between. The CDR3 is made up of 14 amino acids. CDR1 DFQATT and CDR2 SNEGSKA come from the germline V gene (reference sequence). The CDR3 protein is CSASFRGASEKLFF. Here the CDR3 DNA reads TGCAGTGCTAGTTTCAGGGGCGCATCTGAAAAACTGTTTTTT.

The chain is built from TRBV4-3 and TRBJ1-1, with 9 bases fitting TRBD1. The CDR3 sequence is 14 residues long. J lost 9 bases, V lost 2 bases, and 7 bases had no gene match. The V gene's germline CDR1 is LGHNA and CDR2 YSLEER. The CDR3: CASSQITGTGKAFF. For the CDR3, the DNA is TGCGCCAGCAGCCAAATCACCGGGACAGGGAAAGCTTTCTTT.

V gene TRBV11-2 combines with J gene TRBJ2-1; D is undetermined. The V gene lost 2 bases and the J gene lost 0 bases, with 11 bases spanning the gap. The length of the CDR3 is 16 residues. CDR1 is SGHAT and CDR2 is FQNNGV in the germline V gene. DNA of the CDR3: TGTGCCAGCAGCTTATCGGCCCACAGCTCCTACAATGAGCAGTTCTTC. Amino acids: CASSLSAHSSYNEQFF. The full variable domain, rest sourced from reference TRBV11-2 and TRBJ2-1, is EAGVAQSPRYKIIEKRQSVAFWCNPISGHATLYWYQQILGQGPKLLIQFQNNGVVDDSQLPKDRFSAERLKGVDSTLKIQPAKLEDSAVYLCASSLSAHSSYNEQFFGPGTRLTVL.

In DNA form, the CDR3 reads TGTGCCAGCAGCTTTAGGGGTTTTGGCACCGGGGAGCTGTTTTTT. Its translation: CASSFRGFGTGELFF. This chain uses TRBV5-6 with TRBJ2-2; TRBD1 is a possible D gene (5 bases). This CDR3 spans 15 amino acids. The V gene's germline CDR1 is SGHDT and CDR2 YYEEEE. V was clipped by 2 bases and J by 4 bases, with 12 bases between them.

The rearrangement uses TRBV5-1 and TRBJ2-1; D possibly corresponds to TRBD2 (7 bases). Trimming took off 0 bases at V and 0 bases at J, with 10 bases between the two ends. Germline CDR1 reads SGHRS; CDR2 reads YFSETQ. The CDR3 consists of 16 residues. The CDR3 coding sequence is TGCGCCAGCAGCTTGGAGGGGGGGGGCTCCTACAATGAGCAGTTCTTC. Its protein product is CASSLEGGGSYNEQFF. Variable domain in full (rest from reference TRBV5-1 and TRBJ2-1): KAGVTQTPRYLIKTRGQQVTLSCSPISGHRSVSWYQQTPGQGLQFLFEYFSETQRNKGNFPGRFSGRQFSNSRSEMNVSTLELGDSALYLCASSLEGGGSYNEQFFGPGTRLTVL.

The chain combines TRBV28 with TRBJ2-7, with D possibly being TRBD1 (5 bases). Trimming pared 7 bases from V and 6 bases from J, leaving 13 bases between. CDR3 length: 12 residues. CDR1 MDHEN and CDR2 SYDVKM come from the germline V gene. The CDR3 sequence is CASKARVSEQYF. DNA for the CDR3: TGTGCCAGCAAGGCCAGGGTGTCCGAGCAGTACTTC.